The T cell receptor (beta chain) described here comes from a study of cytomegalovirus exposure and HLA in healthy donors. Primers included in the PCR were 60 Vbeta and 13 Jbeta primers. Measured with immunoSEQ multiplex PCR; TCRdb has only the in-frame clones, and not every one. The sample gives 110,000 to 150,000 clones, around a tenth of which show up once; about 1.7% is in the top ten. The germline V and J ends were trimmed by 5 bases and 2 bases, with 16 bases remaining between them. CDR1 is MNHEY, CDR2 SVGAGI, per germline. This CDR3 region has 15 residues. The table lists this clone with a few counts.

Sequenced material: PBMCs. The chain joins TRBV6-5 to TRBJ2-7; a weak D match, TRBD2 (6 bases). This receptor was identified in a male donor in good health and CMV-seronegative. The CDR3 sequence is CASSRRTEGPYEQYF. Here the CDR3 DNA reads TGTGCCAGCAGTCGGAGGACGGAGGGCCCCTACGAGCAGTACTTC.